Shown below are 2 T cell receptor beta chains from a single sample sequenced in a study of glioma-infiltrating T cells. Amplification of TCR alpha and beta CDR3 regions from RNA used iRepertoire nested multiplex PCR. TCRdb recomputed calls from the multiplex PCR reads with MiXCR, one row per CDR3 protein. The sample contains 300,000 to 400,000 distinct CDR3 sequences, 35% to 45% of which appear only once. Sequenced: glioma tissue, nonneoplastic brain tissue, or PBMCs (not recorded which). The origin of the receptors is a human donor with low-grade glioma or glioblastoma, undergoing nonglioma brain surgery, or in good health (not recorded which).

This clonotype was detected ten times or more. This sequence joins TRBV6-2 or TRBV6-3 and TRBJ1-2, with TRBD1 identical over 9 bases. V dropped 7 bases and J dropped 4; count of bases not matched to a gene: 16. CDR1 is MNHEY, CDR2 SVGEGT, per germline. The length of the CDR3 is 17 residues. This chain's CDR3 is CASINTAWDRDSYGYTF. For the CDR3, the DNA is TGTGCCAGCATCAATACCGCCTGGGACAGGGATTCCTATGGCTACACCTTC.

The CDR3 sequence: CASSLPGVGTSGEQFF. CDR3 nucleotide sequence: TGTGCCAGCAGCCTACCCGGAGTGGGGACTAGCGGTGAGCAGTTCTTC. The rearrangement uses TRBV4-2 and TRBJ2-1; TRBD2 agrees at 11 bases. The CDR3 extends over 16 amino acids. Germline lookup yields CDR1 LGHNA and CDR2 YNFKEQ. The V gene end was trimmed by 4 bases and the J gene end by 9 bases; junction bases not matched to a gene: 11.